This section outlines one TCR beta chain sequence together with its context. What antigen it recognizes has not been identified. Base quality data are lacking; no much larger clone is found one base away. The data derive from a study of response to subunit inactivated influenza vaccine (dated by TCRdb to the late 2010s). Study-wide context: Deep quantitative profiling of the T cell receptor repertoire was used in the study to follow responses to a trivalent subunit inactivated influenza vaccine. Broad study findings and their caveats: It was suggested by the authors that each seasonal influenza vaccination may recruit only a limited number of new T cells.

Library preparation employed RT-PCR. Data came from an Illumina HiSeq 2500. TCRdb ran its own pipeline on the public reads, namely fastp trimming at Q25 and MiXCR clone calling, and kept in-frame beta chains. CDR3 protein sequences are deduplicated, and each keeps its most common genes and DNA. The sample profile shows around 580,000 distinct CDR3 sequences; 13% to 15% of them were found once. The ten largest clones capture roughly 11% of the sample. The germline V gene encodes CDR1 SGHTA and CDR2 FQGNSA. Taken from cysteine to phenylalanine, the CDR3 has 13 residues. Of all the DNA, just the CDR3 is kept, 39 bases in frame from base 1. V sheds 3 bases and J sheds 9 bases, leaving 12 bases between their ends.

The sequencing used PBMCs from blood, collected roughly 12 days after vaccination. The TCR comes from a man aged 45-65 years who received an inactivated influenza vaccine. Donor details come from another sample of the same person, matched by shared clones. The V gene is TRBV7-2 and the J gene is TRBJ2-1; no confident D gene assignment can be made. The DNA sequence is TGTGCCAGCAGCTTGCCAGGCCTGAGTGAGCAGTTCTTC. This gives the protein CASSLPGLSEQFF.